One T cell receptor (beta chain) is described in this entry. TCRdb itself ran the RACE reads through MiXCR, one entry per CDR3 protein. The sample carries 350,000 to 450,000 distinct CDR3 sequences, approximately 5.1% recorded once. The time point: pre-sensitization, week 0. Sample treatment: therapeutic diphenylcyclopropenone sensitization with weekly scalp DPC. These data are taken from a study of human T cells and chemical hapten exposure. There are 17 residues in the CDR3. In germline, CDR1 is SGHTA, CDR2 FQGNSA. The ends lost 1 base at V and 5 bases at J; junction bases unmatched: 8. The specimen was whole blood, collected in connection with sensitization to the hapten diphenylcyclopropenone (DPC). This receptor was identified in a woman aged 50 to 60 with alopecia areata. Some clones in this sample may be carry-over from other donors' samples. This chain connects TRBV7-2 to TRBJ2-3; TRBD2 matches 11 bases. In DNA form, the CDR3 reads TGTGCCAGCAGCTTAGTGTCTAGCGGGAGGAAAGTAGATACGCAGTATTTT. Translated, it gives CASSLVSSGRKVDTQYF.